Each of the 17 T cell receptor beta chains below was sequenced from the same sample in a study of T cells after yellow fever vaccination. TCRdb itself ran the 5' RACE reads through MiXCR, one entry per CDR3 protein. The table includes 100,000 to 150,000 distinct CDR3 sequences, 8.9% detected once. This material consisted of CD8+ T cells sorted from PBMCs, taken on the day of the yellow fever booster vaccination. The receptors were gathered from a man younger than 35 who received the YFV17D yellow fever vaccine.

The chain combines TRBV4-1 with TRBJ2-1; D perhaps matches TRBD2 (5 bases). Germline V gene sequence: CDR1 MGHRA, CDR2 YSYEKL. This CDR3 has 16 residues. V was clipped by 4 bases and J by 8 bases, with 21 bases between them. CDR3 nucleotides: TGCGCCAGCAGCCGAGAACGGGGTAACTTTTGGTATGAGCAGTTCTTC. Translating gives CASSRERGNFWYEQFF.

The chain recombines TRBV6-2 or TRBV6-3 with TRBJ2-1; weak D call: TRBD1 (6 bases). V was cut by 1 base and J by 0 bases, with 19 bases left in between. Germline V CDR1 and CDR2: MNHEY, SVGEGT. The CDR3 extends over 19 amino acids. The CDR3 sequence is CASSYLGAFTQSSYNEQFF. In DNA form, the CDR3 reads TGTGCCAGCAGTTACTTGGGGGCCTTCACCCAGAGCTCCTACAATGAGCAGTTCTTC.

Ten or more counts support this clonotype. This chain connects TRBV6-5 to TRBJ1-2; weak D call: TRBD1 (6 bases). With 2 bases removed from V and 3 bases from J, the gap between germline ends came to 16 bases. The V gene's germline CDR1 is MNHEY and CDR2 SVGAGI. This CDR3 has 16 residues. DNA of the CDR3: TGTGCCAGCAGTTACGATTACAGGGCCGTCCACTATGGCTACACCTTC. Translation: CASSYDYRAVHYGYTF.

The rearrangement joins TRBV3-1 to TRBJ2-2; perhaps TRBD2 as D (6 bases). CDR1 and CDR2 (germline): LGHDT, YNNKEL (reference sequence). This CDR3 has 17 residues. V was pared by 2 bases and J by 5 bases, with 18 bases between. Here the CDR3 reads CASSQQMVGGWTGELFF. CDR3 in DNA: TGTGCCAGCAGCCAACAAATGGTGGGGGGTTGGACCGGGGAGCTGTTTTTT. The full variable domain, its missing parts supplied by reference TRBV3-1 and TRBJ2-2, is DTAVSQTPKYLVTQMGNDKSIKCEQNLGHDTMYWYKQDSKKFLKIMFSYNNKELIINETVPNRFSPKSPDKAHLNLHINSLELGDSAVYFCASSQQMVGGWTGELFFGEGSRLTVL.

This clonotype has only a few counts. CDR3 region: CASSLVGRTDTGELFF. In nucleotides, the CDR3 is TGCGCCAGCAGCTTGGTCGGTCGGACCGATACCGGGGAGCTGTTTTTT. The chain couples TRBV5-1 to TRBJ2-2; D ambiguous. CDR3 size: 16 residues. Germline assignment: CDR1 SGHRS and CDR2 YFSETQ. V lost 0 bases and J 5 bases, leaving 14 bases between the germline ends.

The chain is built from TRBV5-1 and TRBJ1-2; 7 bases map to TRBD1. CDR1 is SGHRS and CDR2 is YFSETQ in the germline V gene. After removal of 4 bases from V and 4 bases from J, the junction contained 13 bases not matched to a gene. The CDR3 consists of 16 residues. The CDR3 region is CASSRMGQLASYGYTF. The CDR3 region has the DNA TGCGCCAGCAGCCGAATGGGACAGCTTGCCTCCTATGGCTACACCTTC.

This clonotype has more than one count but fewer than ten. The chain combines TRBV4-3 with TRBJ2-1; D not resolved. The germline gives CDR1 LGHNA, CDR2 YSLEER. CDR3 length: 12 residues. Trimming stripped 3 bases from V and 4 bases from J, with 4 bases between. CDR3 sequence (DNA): TGCGCCAGCAGCCACCCTTACAATGAGCAGTTCTTC. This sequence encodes CASSHPYNEQFF.

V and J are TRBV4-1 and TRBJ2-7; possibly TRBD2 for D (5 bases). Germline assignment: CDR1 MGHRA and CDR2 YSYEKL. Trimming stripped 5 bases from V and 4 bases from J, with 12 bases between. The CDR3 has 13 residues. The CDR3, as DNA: TGCGCCAGCAGCTCCGAGGGCTTGTACGAGCAGTACTTC. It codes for CASSSEGLYEQYF.

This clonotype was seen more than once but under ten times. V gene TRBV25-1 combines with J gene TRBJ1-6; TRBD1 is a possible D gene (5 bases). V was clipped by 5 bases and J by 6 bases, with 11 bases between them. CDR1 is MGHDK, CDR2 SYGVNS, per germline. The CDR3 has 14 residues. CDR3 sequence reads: CASSWAGINSPLHF. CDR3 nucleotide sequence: TGTGCCAGCAGTTGGGCAGGGATTAATTCACCCCTCCACTTT.

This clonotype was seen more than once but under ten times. The CDR3 reads CASTNLGRQEGSEAFF. CDR3 DNA sequence: TGTGCCAGCACCAACCTGGGTAGACAGGAGGGGTCTGAAGCTTTCTTT. The chain employs TRBV3-1 and TRBJ1-1, with D tentatively TRBD1 (6 bases). With 7 bases removed from V and 6 bases from J, the gap between germline ends came to 24 bases. The CDR3 loop spans 16 amino acids. The germline gives CDR1 LGHDT, CDR2 YNNKEL (reference sequence). The full variable domain, in which reference TRBV3-1 and TRBJ1-1 provide the parts outside the CDR3, is DTAVSQTPKYLVTQMGNDKSIKCEQNLGHDTMYWYKQDSKKFLKIMFSYNNKELIINETVPNRFSPKSPDKAHLNLHINSLELGDSAVYFCASTNLGRQEGSEAFFGQGTRLTVV.

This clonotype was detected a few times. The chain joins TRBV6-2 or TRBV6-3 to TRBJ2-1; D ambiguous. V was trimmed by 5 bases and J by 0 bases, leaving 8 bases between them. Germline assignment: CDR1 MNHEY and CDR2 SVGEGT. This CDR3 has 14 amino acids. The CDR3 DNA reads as TGTGCCAGCAGTCCCCCAAGCTCCTACAATGAGCAGTTCTTC. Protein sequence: CASSPPSSYNEQFF.

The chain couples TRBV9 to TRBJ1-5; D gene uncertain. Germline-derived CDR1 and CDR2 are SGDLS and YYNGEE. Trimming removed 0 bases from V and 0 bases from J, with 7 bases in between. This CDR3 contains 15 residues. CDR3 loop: CASSVDGYSNQPQHF. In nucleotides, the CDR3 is TGTGCCAGCAGCGTAGACGGGTATAGCAATCAGCCCCAGCATTTT.

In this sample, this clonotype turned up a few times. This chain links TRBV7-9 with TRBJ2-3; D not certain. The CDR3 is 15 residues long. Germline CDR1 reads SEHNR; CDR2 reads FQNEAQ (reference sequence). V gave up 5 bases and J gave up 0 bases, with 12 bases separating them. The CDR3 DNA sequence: TGTGCCAGCAGCCACTCCTTGGGTAGCACAGATACGCAGTATTTT. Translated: CASSHSLGSTDTQYF.

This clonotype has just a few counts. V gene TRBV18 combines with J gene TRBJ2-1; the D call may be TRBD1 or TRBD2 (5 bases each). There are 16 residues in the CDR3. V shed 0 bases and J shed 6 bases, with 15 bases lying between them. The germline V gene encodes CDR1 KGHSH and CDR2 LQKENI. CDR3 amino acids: CASSPPSGPKGNEQFF. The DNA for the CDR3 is TGTGCCAGCTCACCACCGTCGGGACCCAAGGGCAATGAGCAGTTCTTC.

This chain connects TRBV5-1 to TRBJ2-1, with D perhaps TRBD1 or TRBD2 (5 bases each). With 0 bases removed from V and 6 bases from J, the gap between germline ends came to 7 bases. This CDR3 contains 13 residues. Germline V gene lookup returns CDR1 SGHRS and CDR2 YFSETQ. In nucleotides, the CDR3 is TGCGCCAGCAGCTTGGTTGGGGGCAATGAGCAGTTCTTC. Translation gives CASSLVGGNEQFF.

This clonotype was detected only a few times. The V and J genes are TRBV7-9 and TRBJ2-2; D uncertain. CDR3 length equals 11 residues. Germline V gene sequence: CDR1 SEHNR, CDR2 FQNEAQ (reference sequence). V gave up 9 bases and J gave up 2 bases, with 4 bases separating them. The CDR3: CARSNTGELFF. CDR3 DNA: TGTGCCAGGTCCAACACCGGGGAGCTGTTTTTT.

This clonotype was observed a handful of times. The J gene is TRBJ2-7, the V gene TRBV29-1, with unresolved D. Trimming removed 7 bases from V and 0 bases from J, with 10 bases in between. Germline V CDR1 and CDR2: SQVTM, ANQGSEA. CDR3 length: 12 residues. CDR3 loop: CSAFYASYEQYV. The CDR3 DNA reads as TGCAGCGCCTTCTATGCCTCCTACGAGCAGTACGTC.